This T cell receptor beta chain was captured in a study of a mutant IDH1 vaccine in newly diagnosed glioma (dated by TCRdb to about 2021). Broadly, across the study: Across visits V03 through V10, patients got a total of eight vaccinations, given in weeks 1, 3, 5, 7, 11, 15, 19 and 23. Vaccination started 4-6 weeks after radiotherapy alone, or was given together with temozolomide cycles in the groups whose treatment included chemotherapy. The approximately 33 treated patients were approximately 62% male and roughly 40% female, with a mean age of around 40 years. Prior to enrollment, patients had been given standard therapy consisting of radiotherapy alone, temozolomide alone, or radiochemotherapy with temozolomide, with the combination given to most patients. Peripheral blood was collected at six visits: V03 (baseline), V05, V07, V10, V12 and V13. Longitudinal TCRB deep sequencing was performed for roughly 25 treated patients wherever samples were available for exploratory analyses.

Results the study describes overall, beyond this receptor: No apparent relationship was observed between pseudoprogression and alterations in the top peripheral T cell clonotypes detected by TCRB sequencing. Across multiple MHC alleles, vaccine-induced immune responses were seen in around 93% of patients. The authors stated that sample limitations prevented analyses of patient blood samples from being reproduced. Selection of PBMC samples for TCRB deep sequencing was based on availability.

Libraries came from the immunoSEQ multiplex PCR assay. Rearranged TCR beta chain sequences were amplified with the hsTCRB Kit following the manufacturer's protocol. An Illumina MiSeq was used to sequence the TCRB libraries. The original methods were these. The proprietary platform of the kit vendor was used for demultiplexing, trimming and gene mapping. What TCRdb holds here is the immuneACCESS table cut down to in-frame rearrangements. Part of the clones is not present; checked against another copy, under half of the missing clones reflect an unresolved V gene, and the others are unexplained. The D gene and trimming were derived from the DNA, and the V and J assignments and clone size from that table. In this sample the table shows about 77,000 clones, more than 80% of which occur a single time. Approximately 0.8% of the sample rests with the top ten. The CDR3 runs 15 residues from the cysteine to the phenylalanine. Here the CDR3 DNA is all that survives: 45 bases in frame from base 1. CDR1 and CDR2, looked up from the germline V gene (reference sequence), are MNHEY and SMNVEV. Trimming leaves V shorter by 4 bases and J shorter by 5 bases, with the junction holding 8 bases beyond the gene matches.

With respect to this clone: It lacks a known antigen. No quality values exist for individual bases; no much larger clone is one base distant.

In light of the paper, this sample's time point label describes: week 23, last vaccination. A 20-mer mutant IDH1 peptide at 300 micrograms in Montanide made up each vaccine dose, which was injected subcutaneously together with topical imiquimod. The donors had newly diagnosed IDH1-mutant astrocytomas of WHO grade 3 or 4 that showed loss of nuclear ATRX. The samples were drawn from NOA16, a multicentre, single-arm, open-label phase I trial in Germany that tested a mutant IDH1 peptide vaccine in humans for the first time. Genomic DNA for TCRB sequencing was isolated from EDTA blood with the DNeasy Blood and Tissue Kit.

The source of this sequence is a woman between 45 and 65 years old with glioma. Sample: PBMCs, taken from a glioma patient whose treatment included an IDH1 peptide vaccine. The chain is assembled from TRBV27 and TRBJ1-1; TRBD1 lines up with 9 middle nucleotides. The CDR3 protein sequence reads: CASSWSGTGRTEAFF. The DNA sequence is TGTGCCAGCAGTTGGTCCGGGACAGGGAGGACTGAAGCTTTCTTT.